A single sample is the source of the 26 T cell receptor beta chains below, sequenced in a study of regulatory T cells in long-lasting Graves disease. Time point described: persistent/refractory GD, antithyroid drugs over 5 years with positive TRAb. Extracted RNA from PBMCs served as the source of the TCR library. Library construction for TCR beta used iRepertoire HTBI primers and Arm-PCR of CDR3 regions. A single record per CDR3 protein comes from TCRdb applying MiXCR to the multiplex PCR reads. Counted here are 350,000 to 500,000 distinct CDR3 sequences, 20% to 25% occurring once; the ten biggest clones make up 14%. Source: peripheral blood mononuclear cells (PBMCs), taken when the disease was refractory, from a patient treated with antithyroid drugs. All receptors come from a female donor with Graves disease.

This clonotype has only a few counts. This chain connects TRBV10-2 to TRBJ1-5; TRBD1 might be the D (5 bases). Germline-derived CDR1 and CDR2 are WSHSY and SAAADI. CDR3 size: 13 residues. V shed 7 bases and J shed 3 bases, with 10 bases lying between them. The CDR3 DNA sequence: TGCGCCAGCATGGTACAGGCCAATCAGCCCCAGCATTTT. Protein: CASMVQANQPQHF.

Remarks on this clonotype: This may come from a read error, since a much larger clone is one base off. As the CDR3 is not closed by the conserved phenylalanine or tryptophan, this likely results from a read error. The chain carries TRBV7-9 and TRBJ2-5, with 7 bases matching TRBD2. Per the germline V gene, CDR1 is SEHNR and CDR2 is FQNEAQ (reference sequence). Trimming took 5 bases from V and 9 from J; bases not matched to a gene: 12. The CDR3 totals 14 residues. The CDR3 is CASSPKAGLNPQYL. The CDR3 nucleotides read TGTGCCAGCAGCCCTAAAGCGGGATTGAATCCCCAGTACCTC.

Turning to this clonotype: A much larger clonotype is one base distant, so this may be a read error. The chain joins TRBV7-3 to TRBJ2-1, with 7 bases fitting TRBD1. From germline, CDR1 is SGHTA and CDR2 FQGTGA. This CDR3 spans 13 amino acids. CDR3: CAGSLLPGGEQFF. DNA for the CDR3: TGTGCCGGCAGCTTACTCCCAGGGGGTGAGCAGTTCTTC. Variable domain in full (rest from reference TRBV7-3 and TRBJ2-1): GAGVSQTPSNKVTEKGKYVELRCDPISGHTALYWYRQSLGQGPEFLIYFQGTGAADDSGLPNDRFFAVRPEGSVSTLKIQRTERGDSAVYLCAGSLLPGGEQFFGPGTRLTVL.

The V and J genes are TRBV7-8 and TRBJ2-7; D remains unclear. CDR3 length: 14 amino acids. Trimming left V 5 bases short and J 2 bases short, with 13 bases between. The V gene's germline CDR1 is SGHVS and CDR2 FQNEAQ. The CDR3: CASSPGSPTYEQYF. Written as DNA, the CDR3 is TGTGCCAGCAGCCCCGGTAGCCCCACCTACGAGCAGTACTTC.

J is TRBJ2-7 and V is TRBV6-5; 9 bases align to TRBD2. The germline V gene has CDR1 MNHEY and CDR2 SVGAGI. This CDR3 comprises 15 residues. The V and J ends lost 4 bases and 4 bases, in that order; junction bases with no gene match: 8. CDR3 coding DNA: TGTGCCAGCAGTTCTAGGTCGACTAGCGGATACGAGCAGTACTTC. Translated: CASSSRSTSGYEQYF.

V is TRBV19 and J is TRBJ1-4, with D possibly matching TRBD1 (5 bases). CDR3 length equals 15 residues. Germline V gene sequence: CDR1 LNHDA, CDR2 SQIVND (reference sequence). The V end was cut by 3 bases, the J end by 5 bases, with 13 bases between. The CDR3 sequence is CASSISGGSNEKLFF. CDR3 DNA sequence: TGTGCCAGTAGTATTTCCGGGGGATCGAATGAAAAACTGTTTTTT.

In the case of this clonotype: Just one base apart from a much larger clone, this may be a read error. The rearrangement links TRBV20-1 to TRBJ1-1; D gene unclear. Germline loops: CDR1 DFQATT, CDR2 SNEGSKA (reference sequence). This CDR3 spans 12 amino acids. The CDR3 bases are TGCAGTGCTAGAGATGGGTCTCGTGAAGCTTCCTTT. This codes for CSARDGSREASF.

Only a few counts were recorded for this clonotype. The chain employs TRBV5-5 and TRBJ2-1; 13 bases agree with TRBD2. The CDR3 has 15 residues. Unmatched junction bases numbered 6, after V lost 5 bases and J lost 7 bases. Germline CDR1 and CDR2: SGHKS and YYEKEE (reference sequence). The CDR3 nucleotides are TGTGCCAGCAGATTCGGACTAGCGGGAGTGAATGAGCAGTTCTTC. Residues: CASRFGLAGVNEQFF. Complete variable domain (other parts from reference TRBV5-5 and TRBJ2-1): DAGVTQSPTHLIKTRGQQVTLRCSPISGHKSVSWYQQVLGQGPQFIFQYYEKEERGRGNFPDRFSARQFPNYSSELNVNALLLGDSALYLCASRFGLAGVNEQFFGPGTRLTVL.

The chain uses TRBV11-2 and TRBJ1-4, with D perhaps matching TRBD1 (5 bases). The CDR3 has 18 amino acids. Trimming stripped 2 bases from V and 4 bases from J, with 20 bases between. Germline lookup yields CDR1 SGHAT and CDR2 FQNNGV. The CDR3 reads CASSLWFRQGPNNEKLFF. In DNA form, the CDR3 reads TGTGCCAGCAGCTTATGGTTTCGGCAGGGACCCAATAATGAAAAACTGTTTTTT.

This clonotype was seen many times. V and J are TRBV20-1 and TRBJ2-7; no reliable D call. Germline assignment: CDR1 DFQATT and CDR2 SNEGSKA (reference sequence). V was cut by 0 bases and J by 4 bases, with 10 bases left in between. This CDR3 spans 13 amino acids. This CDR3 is CSAREVMTYEQYF. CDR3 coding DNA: TGCAGTGCTAGAGAGGTTATGACTTACGAGCAGTACTTC.

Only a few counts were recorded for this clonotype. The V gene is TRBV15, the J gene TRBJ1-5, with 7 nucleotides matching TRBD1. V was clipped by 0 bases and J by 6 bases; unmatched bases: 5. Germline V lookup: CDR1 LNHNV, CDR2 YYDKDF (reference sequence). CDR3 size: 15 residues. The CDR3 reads CATSRDLQGFQPQHF. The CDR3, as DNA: TGTGCCACCAGCAGAGATCTACAGGGGTTTCAGCCCCAGCATTTT.

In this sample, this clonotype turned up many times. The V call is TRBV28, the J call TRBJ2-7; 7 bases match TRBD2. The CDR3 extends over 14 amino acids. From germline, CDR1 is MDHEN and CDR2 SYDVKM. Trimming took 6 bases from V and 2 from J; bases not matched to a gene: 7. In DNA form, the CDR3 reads TGTGCCAGCAGCCCGACTAGCCGAACCTACGAGCAGTACTTC. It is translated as CASSPTSRTYEQYF.

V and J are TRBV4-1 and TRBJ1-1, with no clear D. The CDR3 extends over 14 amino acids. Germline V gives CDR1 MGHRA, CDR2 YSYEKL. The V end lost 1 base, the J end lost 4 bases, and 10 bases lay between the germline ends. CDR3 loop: CASSQVLTTTEAFF. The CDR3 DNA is TGCGCCAGCAGCCAAGTTCTCACGACCACTGAAGCTTTCTTT.

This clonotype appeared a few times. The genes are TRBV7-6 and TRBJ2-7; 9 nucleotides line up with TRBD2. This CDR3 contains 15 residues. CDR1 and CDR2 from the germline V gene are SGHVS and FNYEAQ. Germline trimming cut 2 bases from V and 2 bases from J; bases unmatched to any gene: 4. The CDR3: CASSLNERGAYEQYF. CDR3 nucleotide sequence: TGTGCCAGCAGCTTAAACGAGCGGGGGGCCTACGAGCAGTACTTC.

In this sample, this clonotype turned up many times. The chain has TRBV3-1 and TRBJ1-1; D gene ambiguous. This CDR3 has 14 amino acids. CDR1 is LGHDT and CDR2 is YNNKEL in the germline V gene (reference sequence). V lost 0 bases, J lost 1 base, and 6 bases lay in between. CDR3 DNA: TGTGCCAGCAGCCAAGATTGGAAGAACACTGAAGCTTTCTTT. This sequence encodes CASSQDWKNTEAFF.

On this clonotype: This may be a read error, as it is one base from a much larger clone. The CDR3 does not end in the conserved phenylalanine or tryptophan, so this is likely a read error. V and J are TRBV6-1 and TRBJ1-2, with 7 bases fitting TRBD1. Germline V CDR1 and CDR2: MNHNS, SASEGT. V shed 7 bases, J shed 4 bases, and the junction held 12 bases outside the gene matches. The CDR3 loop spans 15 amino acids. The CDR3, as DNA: TGTGCCAGCACCCCAATTCGGGACAGACTCTATGGCTACACCTCC. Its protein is CASTPIRDRLYGYTS.

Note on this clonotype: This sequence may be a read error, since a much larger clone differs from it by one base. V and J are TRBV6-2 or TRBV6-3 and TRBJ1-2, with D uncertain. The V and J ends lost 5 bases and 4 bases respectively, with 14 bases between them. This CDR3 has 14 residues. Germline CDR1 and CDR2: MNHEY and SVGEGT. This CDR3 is CASSEVWEGYGYTF. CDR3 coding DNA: TGTGCCAGCAGTGAAGTTTGGGAAGGCTATGGCTACACCTTC.

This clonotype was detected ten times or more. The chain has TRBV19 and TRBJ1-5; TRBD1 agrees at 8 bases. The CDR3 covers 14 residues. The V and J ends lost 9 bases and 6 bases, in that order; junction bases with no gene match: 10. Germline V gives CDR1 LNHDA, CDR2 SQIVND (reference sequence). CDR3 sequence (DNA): TGTGCCAGCAGCTTAACAGGGGGTGGTCAGCCCCAGCATTTT. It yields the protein CASSLTGGGQPQHF.

CDR3 sequence (DNA): TGTGCCAGCAGCCAGGAACTAGCGCCCACCTACGAGCAGTACTTC. Protein sequence: CASSQELAPTYEQYF. V is TRBV7-2 and J is TRBJ2-7, with 7 bases fitting TRBD2. The CDR3 extends over 15 amino acids. Unmatched junction bases numbered 9, after V lost 5 bases and J lost 2 bases. Germline V gives CDR1 SGHTA, CDR2 FQGNSA.

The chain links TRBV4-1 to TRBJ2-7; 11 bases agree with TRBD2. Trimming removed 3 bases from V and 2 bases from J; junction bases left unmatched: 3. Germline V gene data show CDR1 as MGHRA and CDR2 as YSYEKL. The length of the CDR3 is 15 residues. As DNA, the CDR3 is TGCGCCAGCAGCCAGGAGACTAGCGGGACCTACGAGCAGTACTTC. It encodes CASSQETSGTYEQYF.

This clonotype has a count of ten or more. The CDR3 here is CASREGGQGGEQYF. The CDR3 region has the DNA TGTGCCAGCAGGGAAGGAGGACAGGGTGGCGAGCAGTACTTC. The chain uses TRBV28 and TRBJ2-7, with TRBD1 matching over 8 bases. V lost 6 bases and J lost 6; bases outside the gene matches: 10. Looked up from germline, CDR1 is MDHEN and CDR2 is SYDVKM. The CDR3 is 14 residues long. Combining the CDR3 with reference TRBV28 and TRBJ2-7 gives the whole variable domain DVKVTQSSRYLVKRTGEKVFLECVQDMDHENMFWYRQDPGLGLRLIYFSYDVKMKEKGDIPEGYSVSREKKERFSLILESASTNQTSMYLCASREGGQGGEQYFGPGTRLTVT.

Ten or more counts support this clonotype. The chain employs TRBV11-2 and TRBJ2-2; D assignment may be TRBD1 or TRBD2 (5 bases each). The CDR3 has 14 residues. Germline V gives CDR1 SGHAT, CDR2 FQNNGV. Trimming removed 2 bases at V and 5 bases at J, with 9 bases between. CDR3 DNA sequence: TGTGCCAGCAGCTTAACCGGGGCTACCGGGGAGCTGTTTTTT. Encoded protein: CASSLTGATGELFF.

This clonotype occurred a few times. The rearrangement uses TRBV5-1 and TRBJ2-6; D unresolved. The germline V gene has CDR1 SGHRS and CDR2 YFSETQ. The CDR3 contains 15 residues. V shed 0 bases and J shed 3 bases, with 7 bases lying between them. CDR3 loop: CASSLARGGANVLTF. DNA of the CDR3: TGCGCCAGCAGCTTGGCCAGAGGTGGGGCCAACGTCCTGACTTTC. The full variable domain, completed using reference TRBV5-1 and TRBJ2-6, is KAGVTQTPRYLIKTRGQQVTLSCSPISGHRSVSWYQQTPGQGLQFLFEYFSETQRNKGNFPGRFSGRQFSNSRSEMNVSTLELGDSALYLCASSLARGGANVLTFGAGSRLTVL.

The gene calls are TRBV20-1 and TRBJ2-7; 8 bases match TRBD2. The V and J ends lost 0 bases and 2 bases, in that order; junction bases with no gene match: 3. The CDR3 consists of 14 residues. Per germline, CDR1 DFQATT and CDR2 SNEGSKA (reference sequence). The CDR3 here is CSARDTSGTYEQYF. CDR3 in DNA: TGCAGTGCTAGAGACACTAGCGGAACCTACGAGCAGTACTTC.

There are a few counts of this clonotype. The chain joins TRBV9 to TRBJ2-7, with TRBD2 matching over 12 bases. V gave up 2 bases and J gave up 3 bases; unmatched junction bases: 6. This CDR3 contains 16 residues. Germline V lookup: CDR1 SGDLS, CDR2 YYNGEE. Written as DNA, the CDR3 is TGTGCCAGCAGCGTGGGGGGACTAGCGGGTGACTACGAGCAGTACTTC. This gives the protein CASSVGGLAGDYEQYF.

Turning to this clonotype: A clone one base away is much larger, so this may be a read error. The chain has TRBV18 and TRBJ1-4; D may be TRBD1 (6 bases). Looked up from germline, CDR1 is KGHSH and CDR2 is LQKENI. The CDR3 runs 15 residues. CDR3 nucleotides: TGTGCCGGCTCACCAGGGGAGGCTACTAATGAAAAACTGTTTTTT. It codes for CAGSPGEATNEKLFF.